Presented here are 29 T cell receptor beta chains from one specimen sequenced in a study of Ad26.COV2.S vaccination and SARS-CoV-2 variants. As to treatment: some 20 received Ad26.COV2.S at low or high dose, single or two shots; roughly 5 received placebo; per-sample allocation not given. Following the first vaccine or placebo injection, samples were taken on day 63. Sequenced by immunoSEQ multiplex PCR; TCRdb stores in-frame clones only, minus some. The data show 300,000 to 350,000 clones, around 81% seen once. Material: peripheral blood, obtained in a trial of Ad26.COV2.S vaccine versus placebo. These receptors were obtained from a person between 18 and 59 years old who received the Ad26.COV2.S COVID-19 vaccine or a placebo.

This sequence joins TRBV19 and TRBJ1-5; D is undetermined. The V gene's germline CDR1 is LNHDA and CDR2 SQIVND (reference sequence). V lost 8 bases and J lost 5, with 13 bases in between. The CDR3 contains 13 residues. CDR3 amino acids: CASREYWHQPQHF. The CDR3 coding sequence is TGTGCCAGTCGCGAGTACTGGCATCAGCCCCAGCATTTT.

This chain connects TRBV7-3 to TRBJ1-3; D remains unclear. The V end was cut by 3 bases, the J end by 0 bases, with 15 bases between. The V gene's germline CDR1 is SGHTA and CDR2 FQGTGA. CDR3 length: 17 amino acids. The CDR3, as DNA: TGTGCCAGCAGCTTCGGTCCGGCCGGCAGCTCTGGAAACACCATATATTTT. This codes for CASSFGPAGSSGNTIYF.

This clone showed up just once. The CDR3 spells CASSFSGRQETQYF. In nucleotides, the CDR3 is TGTGCCAGCAGCTTCTCAGGGAGGCAAGAGACCCAGTACTTC. The chain employs TRBV11-2 and TRBJ2-5, with a weak D call TRBD2 (6 bases). CDR3 size: 14 residues. Germline V CDR1 and CDR2: SGHAT, FQNNGV. Between the trimmed V and J ends, which lost 3 bases and 2 bases, there was a span of 10 bases.

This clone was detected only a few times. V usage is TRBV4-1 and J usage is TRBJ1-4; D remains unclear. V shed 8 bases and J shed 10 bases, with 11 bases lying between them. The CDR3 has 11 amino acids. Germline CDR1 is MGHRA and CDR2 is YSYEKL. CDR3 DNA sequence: TGCGCCAGCCGAGAGAGTGGAAAACTGTTTTTT. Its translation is CASRESGKLFF.

CDR3: CAITERGGMDTEAFF. The CDR3 coding sequence is TGTGCCATCACCGAAAGGGGGGGCATGGACACTGAAGCTTTCTTT. The J gene is TRBJ1-1, the V gene TRBV10-3; a possible D gene is TRBD1 (6 bases). CDR3 length: 15 amino acids. Per the germline V gene, CDR1 is ENHRY and CDR2 is SYGVKD. Trimming took off 7 bases at V and 3 bases at J, with 18 bases between the two ends.

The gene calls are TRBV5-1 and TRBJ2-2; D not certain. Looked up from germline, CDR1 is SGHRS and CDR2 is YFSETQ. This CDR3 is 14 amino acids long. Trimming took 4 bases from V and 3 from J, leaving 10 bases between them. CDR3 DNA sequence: TGCGCCAGCAGCGCACAAGCTCACACCGGGGAGCTGTTTTTT. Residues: CASSAQAHTGELFF.

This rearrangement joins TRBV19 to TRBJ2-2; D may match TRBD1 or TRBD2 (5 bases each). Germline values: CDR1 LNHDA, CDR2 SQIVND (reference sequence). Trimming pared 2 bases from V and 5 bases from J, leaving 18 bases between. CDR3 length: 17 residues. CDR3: CASSIFPIEGRTGELFF. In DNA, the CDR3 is TGTGCCAGTAGTATATTCCCCATCGAGGGGCGTACCGGGGAGCTGTTTTTT.

CDR3 sequence: CASSPSHHTGISYEQYF. The CDR3 DNA follows: TGTGCCAGCTCCCCCTCCCACCACACAGGTATTTCCTACGAGCAGTACTTC. This chain joins TRBV18 and TRBJ2-7; tentative D call: TRBD1 (5 bases). Trimming removed 6 bases at V and 1 base at J, with 22 bases between. Per germline, CDR1 KGHSH and CDR2 LQKENI. CDR3 size: 17 residues. The full variable domain, rest sourced from reference TRBV18 and TRBJ2-7, is NAGVMQNPRHLVRRRGQEARLRCSPMKGHSHVYWYRQLPEEGLKFMVYLQKENIIDESGMPKERFSAEFPKEGPSILRIQQVVRGDSAAYFCASSPSHHTGISYEQYFGPGTRLTVT.

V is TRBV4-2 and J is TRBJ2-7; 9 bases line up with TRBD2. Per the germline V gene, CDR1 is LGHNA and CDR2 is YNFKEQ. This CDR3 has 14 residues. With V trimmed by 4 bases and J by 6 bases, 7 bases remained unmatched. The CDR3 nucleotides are TGTGCCAGCAGCCCGATAGCGGGGGTCGGCGAGCAGTACTTC. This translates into CASSPIAGVGEQYF.

This CDR3 reads CASSLKNSGNTIYF. The CDR3 DNA reads TGTGCCAGCAGCTTGAAGAACTCTGGAAACACCATATATTTT. The rearrangement joins TRBV5-4 to TRBJ1-3; no clear D. The CDR3 is 14 amino acids. Trimming removed 1 base from V and 0 bases from J, with 5 bases in between. From germline, CDR1 is SGHNT and CDR2 YYREEE (reference sequence).

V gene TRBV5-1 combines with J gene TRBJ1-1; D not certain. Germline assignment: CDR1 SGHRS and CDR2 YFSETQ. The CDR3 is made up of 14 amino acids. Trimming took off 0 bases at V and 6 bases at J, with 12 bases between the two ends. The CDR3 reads CASSLARNGAEAFF. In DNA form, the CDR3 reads TGCGCCAGCAGCTTGGCTCGGAATGGAGCTGAAGCTTTCTTT.

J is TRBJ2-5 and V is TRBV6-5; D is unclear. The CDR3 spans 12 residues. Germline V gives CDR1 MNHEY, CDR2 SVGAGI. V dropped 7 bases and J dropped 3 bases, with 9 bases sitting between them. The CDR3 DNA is TGTGCCAGCACTGTGAGTAAAGAGACCCAGTACTTC. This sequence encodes CASTVSKETQYF.

The CDR3 DNA is TGTGCCAGCAGCTTAGGGAGAGGGGCGGAGGGCACTGAAGCTTTCTTT. Translating it yields CASSLGRGAEGTEAFF. This chain connects TRBV7-9 to TRBJ1-1; possibly TRBD1 for D (5 bases). The CDR3 is 16 amino acids. Between the trimmed V and J ends, which lost 1 base and 4 bases, there was a span of 16 bases. The germline CDR1 and CDR2 sequences are SEHNR and FQNEAQ (reference sequence). Full variable domain (outside the CDR3, taken from reference TRBV7-9 and TRBJ1-1): DTGVSQNPRHKITKRGQNVTFRCDPISEHNRLYWYRQTLGQGPEFLTYFQNEAQLEKSRLLSDRFSAERPKGSFSTLEIQRTEQGDSAMYLCASSLGRGAEGTEAFFGQGTRLTVV.

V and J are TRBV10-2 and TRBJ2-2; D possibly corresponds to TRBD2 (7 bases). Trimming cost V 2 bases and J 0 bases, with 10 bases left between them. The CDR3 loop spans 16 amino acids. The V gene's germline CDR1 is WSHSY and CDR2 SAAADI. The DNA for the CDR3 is TGCGCCAGCAGTGAGGGGAGGGACACGAACACCGGGGAGCTGTTTTTT. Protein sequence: CASSEGRDTNTGELFF.

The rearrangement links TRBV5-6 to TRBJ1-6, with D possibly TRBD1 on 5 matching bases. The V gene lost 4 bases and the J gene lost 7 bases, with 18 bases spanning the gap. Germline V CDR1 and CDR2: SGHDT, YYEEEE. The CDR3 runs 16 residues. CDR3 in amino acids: CASSKWVGTGNSPLHF. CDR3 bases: TGTGCCAGCAGCAAATGGGTCGGGACGGGAAATTCACCCCTCCACTTT.

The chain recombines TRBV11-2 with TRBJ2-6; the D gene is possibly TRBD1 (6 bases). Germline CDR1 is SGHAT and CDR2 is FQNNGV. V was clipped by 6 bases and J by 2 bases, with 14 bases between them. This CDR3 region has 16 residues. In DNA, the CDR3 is TGTGCCAGCAGTTCTTACAGGGACCCTGGGGCCAACGTCCTGACTTTC. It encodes CASSSYRDPGANVLTF.

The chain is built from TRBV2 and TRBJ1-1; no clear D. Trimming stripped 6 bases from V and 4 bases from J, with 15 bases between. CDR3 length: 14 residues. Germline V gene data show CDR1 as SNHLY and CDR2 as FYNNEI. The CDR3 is CASRRRDDTTEAFF. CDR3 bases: TGTGCCAGCAGAAGACGGGATGATACCACTGAAGCTTTCTTT.

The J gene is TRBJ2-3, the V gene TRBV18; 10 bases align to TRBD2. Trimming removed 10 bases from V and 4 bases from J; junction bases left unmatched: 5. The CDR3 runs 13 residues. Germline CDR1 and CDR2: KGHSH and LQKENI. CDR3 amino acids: CATTSGAADTQYF. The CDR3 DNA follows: TGTGCCACAACTAGCGGGGCGGCAGATACGCAGTATTTT.

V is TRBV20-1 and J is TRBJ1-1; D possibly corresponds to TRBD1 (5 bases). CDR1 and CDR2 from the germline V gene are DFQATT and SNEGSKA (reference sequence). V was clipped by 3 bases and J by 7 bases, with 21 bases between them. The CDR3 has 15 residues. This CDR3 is CSASPSWQGSNEAFF. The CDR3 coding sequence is TGCAGTGCTAGTCCGTCGTGGCAGGGATCTAATGAAGCTTTCTTT.

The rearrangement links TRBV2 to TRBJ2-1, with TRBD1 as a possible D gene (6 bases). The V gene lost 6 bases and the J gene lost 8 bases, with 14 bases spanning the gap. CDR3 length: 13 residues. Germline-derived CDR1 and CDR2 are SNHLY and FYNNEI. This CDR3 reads CASRARGRHEQFF. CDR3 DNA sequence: TGTGCCAGCAGGGCCAGGGGTAGGCATGAGCAGTTCTTC.

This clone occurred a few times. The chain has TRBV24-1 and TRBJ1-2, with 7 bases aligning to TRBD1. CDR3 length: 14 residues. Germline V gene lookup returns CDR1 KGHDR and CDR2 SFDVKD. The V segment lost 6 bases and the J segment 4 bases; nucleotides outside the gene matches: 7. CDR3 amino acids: CATSPTTGTYGYTF. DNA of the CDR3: TGTGCCACCAGTCCTACGACAGGGACCTATGGCTACACCTTC.

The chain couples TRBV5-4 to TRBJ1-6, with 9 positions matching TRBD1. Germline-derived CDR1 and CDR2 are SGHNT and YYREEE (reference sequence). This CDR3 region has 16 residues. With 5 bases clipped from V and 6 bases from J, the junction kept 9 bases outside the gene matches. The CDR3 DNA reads TGTGCCAGCAGGTCTTTGGGGACAGGGAGTAATTCACCCCTCCACTTT. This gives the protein CASRSLGTGSNSPLHF.

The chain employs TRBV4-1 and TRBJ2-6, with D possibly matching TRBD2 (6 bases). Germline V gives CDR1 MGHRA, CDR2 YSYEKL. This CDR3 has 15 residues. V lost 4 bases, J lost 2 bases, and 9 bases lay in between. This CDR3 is CASSPGGAGANVLTF. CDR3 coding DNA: TGCGCCAGCAGCCCTGGAGGGGCTGGGGCCAACGTCCTGACTTTC.

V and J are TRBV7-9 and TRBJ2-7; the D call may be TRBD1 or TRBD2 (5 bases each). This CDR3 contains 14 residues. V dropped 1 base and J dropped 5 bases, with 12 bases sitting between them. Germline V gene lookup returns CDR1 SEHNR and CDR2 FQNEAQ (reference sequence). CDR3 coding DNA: TGTGCCAGCAGCTTAGGGGGCCGGGGCCACGAGCAGTACTTC. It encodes CASSLGGRGHEQYF.

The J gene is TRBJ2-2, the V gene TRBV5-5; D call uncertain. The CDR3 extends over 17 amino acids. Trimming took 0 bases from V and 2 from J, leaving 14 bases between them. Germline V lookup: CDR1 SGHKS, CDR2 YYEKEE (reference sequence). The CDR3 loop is CASSLVKDSFNTGELFF. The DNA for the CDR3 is TGTGCCAGCAGCTTGGTCAAGGATTCTTTTAACACCGGGGAGCTGTTTTTT.

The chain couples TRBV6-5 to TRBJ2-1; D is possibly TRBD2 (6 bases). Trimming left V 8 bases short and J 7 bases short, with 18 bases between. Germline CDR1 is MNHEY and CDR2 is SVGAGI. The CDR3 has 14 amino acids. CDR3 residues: CASGGSTSFNEQFF. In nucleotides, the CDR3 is TGTGCCAGCGGGGGGAGCACCTCTTTTAATGAGCAGTTCTTC.

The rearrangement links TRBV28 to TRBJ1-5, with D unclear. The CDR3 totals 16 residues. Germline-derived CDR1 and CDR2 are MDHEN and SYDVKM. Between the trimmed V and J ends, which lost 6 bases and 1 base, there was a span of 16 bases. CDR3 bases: TGTGCCAGCAGCTCCCAGGCGGGGAGGAGCAATCAGCCCCAGCATTTT. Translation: CASSSQAGRSNQPQHF. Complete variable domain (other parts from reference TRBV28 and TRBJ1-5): DVKVTQSSRYLVKRTGEKVFLECVQDMDHENMFWYRQDPGLGLRLIYFSYDVKMKEKGDIPEGYSVSREKKERFSLILESASTNQTSMYLCASSSQAGRSNQPQHFGDGTRLSIL.

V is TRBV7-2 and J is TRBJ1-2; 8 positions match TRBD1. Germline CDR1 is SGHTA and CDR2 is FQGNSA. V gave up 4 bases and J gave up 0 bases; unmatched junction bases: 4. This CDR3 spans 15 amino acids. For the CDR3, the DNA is TGTGCCAGCAGCTCCACAGGGGGACCTAACTATGGCTACACCTTC. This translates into CASSSTGGPNYGYTF.

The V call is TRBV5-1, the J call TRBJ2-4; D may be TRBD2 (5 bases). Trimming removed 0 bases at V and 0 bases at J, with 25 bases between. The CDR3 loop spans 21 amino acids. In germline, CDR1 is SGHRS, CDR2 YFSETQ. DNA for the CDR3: TGCGCCAGCAGCTTGGCCCCCGTGGGGTCGGGGTTCGGGATAGCCAAAAACATTCAGTACTTC. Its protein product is CASSLAPVGSGFGIAKNIQYF.